One sample yielded the 17 T cell receptor beta chains listed below, sequenced in a study of T cells in Graves' hyperthyroidism and ophthalmopathy. Amplification of TCR beta CDR3 regions was performed using RNA transcripts as template. With the HTBI primer set, the TCR CDR3 went through a first round of RT-PCR. MiXCR was run by TCRdb on the multiplex PCR reads, yielding one entry per CDR3 protein. The repertoire holds 94,000 or so distinct CDR3 sequences, approximately 56% seen once, with 25% to 30% in the top ten. The sequencing sample was made of blood. Receptors originate from a woman in her thirties or forties with Graves' hyperthyroidism.

This clonotype was detected ten times or more. V usage is TRBV20-1 and J usage is TRBJ2-7; TRBD2 might be the D (6 bases). Trimming left V 6 bases short and J 3 bases short, with 18 bases between. CDR3 length: 14 amino acids. Germline CDR1 reads DFQATT; CDR2 reads SNEGSKA (reference sequence). CDR3 nucleotides: TGCAGTGCCCGGCGGGGAGCAGGCCTCTACGAGCAGTACTTC. This encodes CSARRGAGLYEQYF.

V and J are TRBV7-9 and TRBJ2-3; no firm D call. The CDR3 is 15 amino acids. CDR1 and CDR2 (germline): SEHNR, FQNEAQ (reference sequence). V was cut by 7 bases and J by 1 base, with 15 bases left in between. The CDR3 protein is CASIPKLTRTDTQYF. The CDR3, as DNA: TGTGCCAGCATCCCTAAACTTACGCGCACAGATACGCAGTATTTT.

This clonotype was counted ten times or more. The V and J genes are TRBV5-1 and TRBJ1-6, with D maybe TRBD1 (5 bases). The V end lost 3 bases, the J end lost 9 bases, and 13 bases lay between the germline ends. The CDR3 runs to 14 residues. Germline V gene data show CDR1 as SGHRS and CDR2 as YFSETQ. The CDR3 DNA reads as TGCGCCAGCAGCTCAGGGACTGTTCGTTCACCCCTCCACTTT. It encodes CASSSGTVRSPLHF.

V usage is TRBV20-1 and J usage is TRBJ2-3; D not certain. From germline, CDR1 is DFQATT and CDR2 SNEGSKA (reference sequence). This CDR3 contains 12 residues. Trimming took 0 bases from V and 1 from J, leaving 2 bases between them. DNA of the CDR3: TGCAGTGCTAGAGATCGCACAGATACGCAGTATTTT. Its protein product is CSARDRTDTQYF.

This clonotype was counted between two and nine times. This CDR3 is missing its conserved last phenylalanine or tryptophan, likely due to a read error. It is unclear where the CDR3 begins or ends on the DNA, so no DNA is shown, and the CDR3 is as TCRdb lists it. The rearrangement links TRBV7-8 to TRBJ1-1; the D call of TRBD1 is as the table states it, not checked on the DNA. The CDR3 extends over 13 residues, inclusive of both ends. The germline V gene encodes CDR1 SGHVS and CDR2 FQNEAQ. CDR3 protein: CASSLDGRGGAWY.

Ten or more counts support this clonotype. The chain employs TRBV7-9 and TRBJ2-7, with no clear D. V lost 1 base and J lost 0, with 7 bases in between. The CDR3 length is 14 residues. CDR1 SEHNR and CDR2 FQNEAQ come from the germline V gene (reference sequence). CDR3 amino acids: CASSLGTDSYEQYF. CDR3 bases: TGTGCCAGCAGCTTAGGTACCGACTCCTACGAGCAGTACTTC. The full variable domain, rest sourced from reference TRBV7-9 and TRBJ2-7, is DTGVSQNPRHKITKRGQNVTFRCDPISEHNRLYWYRQTLGQGPEFLTYFQNEAQLEKSRLLSDRFSAERPKGSFSTLEIQRTEQGDSAMYLCASSLGTDSYEQYFGPGTRLTVT.

A remark on this clonotype: An end of the junction does not agree with germline; a read error may underlie this. The chain has TRBV9 and TRBJ2-5, with TRBD2 matching 11 bases. This CDR3 is built from 15 residues. Germline values: CDR1 SGDLS, CDR2 YYNGEE. The CDR3 loop reads CASRVAGGRVETQYF. CDR3 DNA sequence: TGTGCCAGCAGGGTAGCGGGAGGGCGGGTAGAGACCCAGTACTTC. The whole variable domain, remainder taken from reference TRBV9 and TRBJ2-5, is DSGVTQTPKHLITATGQRVTLRCSPRSGDLSVYWYQQSLDQGLQFLIQYYNGEERAKGNILERFSAQQFPDLHSELNLSSLELGDSALYFCASRVAGGRVETQYFGPGTRLLVL.

This clonotype was detected ten times or more. V is TRBV7-8 and J is TRBJ1-5; no definite D call. CDR1 and CDR2 from the germline V gene are SGHVS and FQNEAQ. This CDR3 comprises 12 residues. V lost 4 bases and J lost 4, with 5 bases in between. CDR3 sequence (DNA): TGTGCCAGCAGCTCTAAAAATCAGCCCCAGCATTTT. Translating gives CASSSKNQPQHF.

This clonotype has a count of ten or more. J is TRBJ1-6 and V is TRBV7-9; maybe TRBD1 (5 bases). The CDR3 has 15 amino acids. Trimming removed 5 bases from V and 5 bases from J, with 13 bases in between. Germline V CDR1 and CDR2: SEHNR, FQNEAQ (reference sequence). CDR3 protein: CASSPGTSNNSPLHF. The CDR3 nucleotides read TGTGCCAGCAGCCCAGGGACTTCCAATAATTCACCCCTCCACTTT.

The chain links TRBV12-3 or TRBV12-4 to TRBJ1-4; TRBD1 might be the D (5 bases). The CDR3 is 15 amino acids. The V end was cut by 4 bases, the J end by 8 bases, with 17 bases between. DNA of the CDR3: TGTGCCAGCAGTTCCCATACCGCGGGGGAGGAAAAACTGTTTTTT. It codes for CASSSHTAGEEKLFF.

The chain joins TRBV20-1 to TRBJ2-7, with D tentatively TRBD1 (7 bases). V was cut by 8 bases and J by 6 bases, with 11 bases left in between. Germline CDR1 reads DFQATT; CDR2 reads SNEGSKA (reference sequence). The CDR3 is 10 amino acids. CDR3 in amino acids: CSPQGGEQYF. For the CDR3, the DNA is TGCAGTCCCCAGGGGGGCGAGCAGTACTTC.

The rearrangement links TRBV7-9 to TRBJ2-5; 8 positions match TRBD2. The germline V gene encodes CDR1 SEHNR and CDR2 FQNEAQ (reference sequence). The V and J ends lost 2 bases and 9 bases, in that order; junction bases with no gene match: 11. The CDR3 contains 15 residues. CDR3 DNA: TGTGCCAGCAGCTTACCGGGAGGGGCGGGGGCCGCCCAGTACTTC. Protein sequence: CASSLPGGAGAAQYF.

Of note for this clonotype: A much larger clone differs from this one at a single base, so this may be a read error. V gene TRBV7-9 combines with J gene TRBJ1-1, with 8 bases lining up with TRBD1. The CDR3 is made up of 14 amino acids. Germline CDR1 reads SEHNR; CDR2 reads FQNEAQ (reference sequence). CDR3 residues: CSSSFNRGFTEAFF. The CDR3 DNA reads as TGTTCCAGCAGCTTCAACAGGGGGTTCACTGAAGCTTTCTTT.

The chain couples TRBV7-2 to TRBJ2-7; 9 nucleotides agree with TRBD2. Trimming took 1 base from V and 4 from J; bases not matched to a gene: 5. The germline CDR1 and CDR2 sequences are SGHTA and FQGNSA. The CDR3 length is 15 residues. DNA for the CDR3: TGTGCCAGCAGCTTAGGGGCGGGAGGGGTATACGAGCAGTACTTC. Its protein product is CASSLGAGGVYEQYF.

The chain is built from TRBV25-1 and TRBJ1-1; the D gene is possibly TRBD1 (6 bases). The length of the CDR3 is 14 residues. Deletions cut 2 bases from V and 1 base from J, with 8 bases between. Germline V gives CDR1 MGHDK, CDR2 SYGVNS. CDR3 in DNA: TGTGCCAGCAGTGAACCGGGGGCGAACACTGAAGCTTTCTTT. Translating it yields CASSEPGANTEAFF.

The V and J genes are TRBV2 and TRBJ2-1; D may match TRBD1 or TRBD2 (5 bases each). The CDR3 extends over 13 amino acids. Trimming took 5 bases from V and 6 from J, leaving 11 bases between them. Germline V CDR1 and CDR2: SNHLY, FYNNEI. CDR3 sequence (DNA): TGTGCCAGCAGTAATGGGACCCGCAATGAGCAGTTCTTC. It encodes CASSNGTRNEQFF.

This clonotype was observed many times. The genes are TRBV29-1 and TRBJ2-2; D call uncertain. V was shortened by 4 bases and J by 4 bases, with 7 bases between the two germline ends. The CDR3 loop spans 12 amino acids. Per the germline V gene, CDR1 is SQVTM and CDR2 is ANQGSEA. The CDR3 DNA sequence: TGCAGCGTTGTAGGTGCCACCGGGGAGCTGTTTTTT. It translates to CSVVGATGELFF.